What follows are 17 T cell receptor beta chains derived from one specimen sequenced in a study of T cell responses to AZD1222 COVID-19 vaccine. The table came from immunoSEQ multiplex PCR; TCRdb's copy has only in-frame clones and leaves some out. The profile shows 130,000 to 150,000 clones, roughly 90% of them singletons. Sample: peripheral blood, taken on day 0 of AZD1222 vaccination. The receptors stem from an adult in good health.

This CDR3 reads CASSPLNIHGYTF. The CDR3 DNA is TGCGCCAGCAGCCCTTTAAATATCCATGGCTACACCTTC. The chain uses TRBV5-1 and TRBJ1-2; D gene uncertain. This CDR3 region has 13 residues. V lost 4 bases to trimming and J lost 6 bases, with 13 bases between them. Germline CDR1 is SGHRS and CDR2 is YFSETQ.

The chain couples TRBV9 to TRBJ1-1, with 7 bases lining up with TRBD1. CDR1 SGDLS and CDR2 YYNGEE come from the germline V gene. Trimming took 0 bases from V and 0 from J; bases not matched to a gene: 8. This CDR3 is 17 amino acids long. The CDR3 region has the DNA TGTGCCAGCAGCGTAGGGGGACAGCCCCCTATGAACACTGAAGCTTTCTTT. Translated: CASSVGGQPPMNTEAFF.

The genes are TRBV4-1 and TRBJ2-7, with TRBD2 identical over 13 bases. Looked up from germline, CDR1 is MGHRA and CDR2 is YSYEKL. The CDR3 sequence is 14 residues long. V dropped 4 bases and J dropped 9; count of bases not matched to a gene: 6. The CDR3 DNA is TGCGCCAGCAGCCTAGGACTAGCGGGAGAAGGGCAGTACTTC. Its translation is CASSLGLAGEGQYF.

The chain has TRBV29-1 and TRBJ2-1; D is unclear. V lost 3 bases to trimming and J lost 14 bases, with 14 bases between them. The CDR3 has 11 residues. From germline, CDR1 is SQVTM and CDR2 ANQGSEA. In DNA form, the CDR3 reads TGCAGCGTTGAGGCAGTCTCGAAGAAGTTCTTC. Translating it yields CSVEAVSKKFF.

J is TRBJ2-7 and V is TRBV28; TRBD2 matches 8 bases. With 5 bases clipped from V and 4 bases from J, the junction kept 22 bases outside the gene matches. This CDR3 has 19 amino acids. The germline V gene encodes CDR1 MDHEN and CDR2 SYDVKM. CDR3 in DNA: TGTGCCAGCAGTCCTATCCGACTAGCGTTTGGTCTCCGGTTTTACGAGCAGTACTTC. This encodes CASSPIRLAFGLRFYEQYF. Full variable domain (missing parts from reference TRBV28 and TRBJ2-7): DVKVTQSSRYLVKRTGEKVFLECVQDMDHENMFWYRQDPGLGLRLIYFSYDVKMKEKGDIPEGYSVSREKKERFSLILESASTNQTSMYLCASSPIRLAFGLRFYEQYFGPGTRLTVT.

The gene calls are TRBV29-1 and TRBJ1-2; tentative D call: TRBD1 (6 bases). CDR3 length equals 14 residues. Germline assignment: CDR1 SQVTM and CDR2 ANQGSEA. Trimming removed 7 bases from V and 0 bases from J, with 15 bases in between. The CDR3 bases are TGCAGCGCCTCACGGGACATGTCTAACTATGGCTACACCTTC. It translates to CSASRDMSNYGYTF.

This clone has just one count. The J gene is TRBJ1-4, the V gene TRBV7-8; D uncertain. CDR1 and CDR2 from the germline V gene are SGHVS and FQNEAQ. The CDR3 runs to 15 residues. Between the trimmed V and J ends, which lost 5 bases and 8 bases, there was a span of 18 bases. CDR3 region: CASSPSGREREKLFF. CDR3 sequence (DNA): TGTGCCAGCAGCCCAAGCGGCAGAGAACGGGAAAAACTGTTTTTT.

To note about this clone: One junction end disagrees with the germline gene, perhaps due to a read error. The chain has TRBV7-2 and TRBJ1-1; no reliable D call. The CDR3 has 13 residues. Germline lookup yields CDR1 SGHTA and CDR2 FQGNSA. CDR3 sequence: CASSLAHTSEAFF. CDR3 nucleotide sequence: TGTGCCAGCAGCCTAGCCCATACGTCTGAAGCTTTCTTT.

The chain links TRBV27 to TRBJ1-2; TRBD1 matches 8 bases. The CDR3 sequence is 14 residues long. CDR1 is MNHEY and CDR2 is SMNVEV in the germline V gene (reference sequence). The V and J ends lost 2 bases and 6 bases, in that order; junction bases with no gene match: 5. CDR3 nucleotide sequence: TGTGCCAGCAGTTTAATCGGACAGGGTAATGGCTACACCTTC. Translating gives CASSLIGQGNGYTF.

The V and J genes are TRBV30 and TRBJ2-5; tentatively, D is TRBD2 (7 bases). The CDR3 covers 14 residues. V was shortened by 0 bases and J by 4 bases, with 12 bases between the two germline ends. Germline V CDR1 and CDR2: GTSNPN, SVGIG (reference sequence). CDR3 sequence (DNA): TGTGCCTGGAGTGTACGGGGGGCTGGAGAGACCCAGTACTTC. This translates into CAWSVRGAGETQYF.

This chain connects TRBV5-1 to TRBJ2-7, with TRBD2 identical over 11 bases. The CDR3 totals 18 residues. In germline, CDR1 is SGHRS, CDR2 YFSETQ. The ends lost 0 bases at V and 0 bases at J; junction bases unmatched: 8. In DNA, the CDR3 is TGCGCCAGCAGCTTGGTAACTAGCGGGGGCCCGAGCTCCTACGAGCAGTACTTC. It translates to CASSLVTSGGPSSYEQYF.

This clone appeared a few times. The chain links TRBV2 to TRBJ1-2, with a weak D call TRBD1 (6 bases). The CDR3 has 14 amino acids. Trimming removed 5 bases from V and 0 bases from J, with 10 bases in between. The V gene's germline CDR1 is SNHLY and CDR2 FYNNEI. CDR3 DNA: TGTGCCAGCAGTACTCAGGGGCCTAACTATGGCTACACCTTC. It translates to CASSTQGPNYGYTF.

This clone is a singleton in its sample. The chain joins TRBV5-1 to TRBJ2-7; 7 nucleotides agree with TRBD2. This CDR3 is built from 13 residues. With 4 bases clipped from V and 6 bases from J, the junction kept 7 bases outside the gene matches. Per the germline V gene, CDR1 is SGHRS and CDR2 is YFSETQ. The chain's CDR3 is CASSPRGGSEQYF. Written as DNA, the CDR3 is TGCGCCAGCAGCCCCCGGGGAGGGAGCGAGCAGTACTTC.

In this sample, this clone turned up once. The gene calls are TRBV5-1 and TRBJ2-3; no clear D gene. Germline V gives CDR1 SGHRS, CDR2 YFSETQ. Trimming left V 3 bases short and J 3 bases short, with 8 bases between. This CDR3 is 13 amino acids long. The CDR3 coding sequence is TGCGCCAGCAGCTCCTCAGTGACAGATACGCAGTATTTT. Encoded protein: CASSSSVTDTQYF.

Notes on this clone: A read error may account for a junction end that differs from germline. The V and J genes are TRBV2 and TRBJ2-1; D unresolved. Germline lookup yields CDR1 SNHLY and CDR2 FYNNEI. The CDR3 spans 11 residues. The CDR3 sequence is CASSRMGTRIF. CDR3 DNA sequence: TGTGCCAGCAGTCGGATGGGTACCAGGATCTTC. Full variable domain (rest looked up from reference TRBV2 and TRBJ2-1): EPEVTQTPSHQVTQMGQEVILRCVPISNHLYFYWYRQILGQKVEFLVSFYNNEISEKSEIFDDQFSVERPDGSNFTLKIRSTKLEDSAMYFCASSRMGTRIFGPGTRLTVL.

This rearrangement joins TRBV5-6 to TRBJ2-2; possibly TRBD1 for D (6 bases). Per the germline V gene, CDR1 is SGHDT and CDR2 is YYEEEE. The CDR3 covers 18 residues. Trimming cost V 0 bases and J 2 bases, with 17 bases left between them. CDR3 protein: CASSLAGFGQRNTGELFF. CDR3 DNA: TGTGCCAGCAGCTTGGCCGGCTTTGGACAGCGAAACACCGGGGAGCTGTTTTTT.

This chain uses TRBV7-2 with TRBJ2-1; the D gene is possibly TRBD2 (6 bases). Trimming removed 1 base from V and 8 bases from J, with 6 bases in between. The germline CDR1 and CDR2 sequences are SGHTA and FQGNSA. The CDR3 is 12 amino acids. The CDR3 loop is CASSLGGDEQFF. The CDR3 nucleotides read TGTGCCAGCAGCTTAGGCGGGGATGAGCAGTTCTTC.